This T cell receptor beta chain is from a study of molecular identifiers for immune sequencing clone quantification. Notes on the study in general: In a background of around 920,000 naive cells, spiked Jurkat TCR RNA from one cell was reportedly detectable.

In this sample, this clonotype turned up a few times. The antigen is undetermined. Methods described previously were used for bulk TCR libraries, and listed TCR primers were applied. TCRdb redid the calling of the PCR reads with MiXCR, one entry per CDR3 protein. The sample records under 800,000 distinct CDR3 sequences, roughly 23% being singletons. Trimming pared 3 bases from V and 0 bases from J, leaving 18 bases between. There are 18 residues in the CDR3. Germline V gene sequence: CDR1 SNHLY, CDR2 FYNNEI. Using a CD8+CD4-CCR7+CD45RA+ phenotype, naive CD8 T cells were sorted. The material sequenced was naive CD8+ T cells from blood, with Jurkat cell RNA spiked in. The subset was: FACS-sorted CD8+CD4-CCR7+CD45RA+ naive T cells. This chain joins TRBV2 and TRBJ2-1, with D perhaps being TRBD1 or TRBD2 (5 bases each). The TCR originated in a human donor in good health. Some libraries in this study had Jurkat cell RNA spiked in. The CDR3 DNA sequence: TGTGCCAGCAGTGAGATCATCGGGACCGCCAGCTCCTACAATGAGCAGTTCTTC. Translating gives CASSEIIGTASSYNEQFF.